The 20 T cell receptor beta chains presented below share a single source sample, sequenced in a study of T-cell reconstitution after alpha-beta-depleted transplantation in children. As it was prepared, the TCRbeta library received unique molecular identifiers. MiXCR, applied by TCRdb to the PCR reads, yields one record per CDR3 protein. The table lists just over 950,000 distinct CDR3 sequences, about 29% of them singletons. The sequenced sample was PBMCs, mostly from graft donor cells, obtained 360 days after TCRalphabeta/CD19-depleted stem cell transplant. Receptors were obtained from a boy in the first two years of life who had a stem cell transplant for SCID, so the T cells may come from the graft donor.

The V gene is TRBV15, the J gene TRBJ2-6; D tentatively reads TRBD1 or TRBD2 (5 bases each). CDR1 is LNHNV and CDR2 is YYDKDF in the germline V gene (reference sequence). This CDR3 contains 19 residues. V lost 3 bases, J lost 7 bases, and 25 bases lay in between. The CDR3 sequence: CATSSAGTYALLGANVLTF. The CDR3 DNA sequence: TGTGCCACCAGCAGCGCCGGGACCTATGCGCTCCTGGGAGCCAACGTCCTGACTTTC.

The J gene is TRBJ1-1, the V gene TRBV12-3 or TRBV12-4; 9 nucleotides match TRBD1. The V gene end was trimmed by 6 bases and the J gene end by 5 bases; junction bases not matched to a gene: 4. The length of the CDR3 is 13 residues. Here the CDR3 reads CASRGTGSTEAFF. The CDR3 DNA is TGTGCCAGCAGGGGGACAGGGAGTACTGAAGCTTTCTTT.

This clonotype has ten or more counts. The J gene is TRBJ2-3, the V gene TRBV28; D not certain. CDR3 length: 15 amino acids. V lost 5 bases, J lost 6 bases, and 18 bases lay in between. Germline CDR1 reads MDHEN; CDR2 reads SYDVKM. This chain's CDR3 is CASSPYSSSRDTQYF. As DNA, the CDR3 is TGTGCCAGCAGTCCCTATAGTTCTAGTCGGGATACGCAGTATTTT.

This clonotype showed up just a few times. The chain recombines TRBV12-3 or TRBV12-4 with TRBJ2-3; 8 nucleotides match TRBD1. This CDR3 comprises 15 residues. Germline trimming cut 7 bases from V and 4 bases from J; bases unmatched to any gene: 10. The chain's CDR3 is CASNGEDRESDTQYF. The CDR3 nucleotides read TGTGCCAGCAATGGTGAGGACAGGGAGTCAGATACGCAGTATTTT.

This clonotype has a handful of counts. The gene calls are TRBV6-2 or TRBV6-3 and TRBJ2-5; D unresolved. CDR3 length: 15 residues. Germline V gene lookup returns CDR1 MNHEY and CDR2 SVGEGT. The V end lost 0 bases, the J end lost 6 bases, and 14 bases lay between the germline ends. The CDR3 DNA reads TGTGCCAGCAGTTACTCGAAAGGCCCAGGAAAGACCCAGTACTTC. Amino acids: CASSYSKGPGKTQYF.

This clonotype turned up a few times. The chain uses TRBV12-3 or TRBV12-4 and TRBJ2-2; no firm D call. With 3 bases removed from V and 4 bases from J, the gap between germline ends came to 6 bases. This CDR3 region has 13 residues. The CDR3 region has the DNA TGTGCCAGCAGTTTTGGGCTCACCGGGGAGCTGTTTTTT. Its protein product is CASSFGLTGELFF.

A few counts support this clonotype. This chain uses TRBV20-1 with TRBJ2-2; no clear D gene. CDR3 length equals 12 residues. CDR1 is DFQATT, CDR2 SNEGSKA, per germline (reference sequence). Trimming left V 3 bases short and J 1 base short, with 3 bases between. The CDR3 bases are TGCAGTGCTAGTCTGAACACCGGGGAGCTGTTTTTT. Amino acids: CSASLNTGELFF.

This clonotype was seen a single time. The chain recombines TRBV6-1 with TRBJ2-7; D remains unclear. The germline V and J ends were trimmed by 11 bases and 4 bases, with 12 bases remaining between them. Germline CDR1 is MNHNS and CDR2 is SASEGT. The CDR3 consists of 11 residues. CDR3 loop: CAVALGYEQYF. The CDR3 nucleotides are TGTGCCGTCGCCCTAGGGTACGAGCAGTACTTC.

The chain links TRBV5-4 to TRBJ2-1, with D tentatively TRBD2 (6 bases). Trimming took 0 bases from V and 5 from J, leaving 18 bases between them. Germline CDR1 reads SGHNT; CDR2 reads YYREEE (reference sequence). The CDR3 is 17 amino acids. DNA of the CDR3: TGTGCCAGCAGCTTGGGAACTTGGGGGGACGGACACAATGAGCAGTTCTTC. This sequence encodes CASSLGTWGDGHNEQFF.

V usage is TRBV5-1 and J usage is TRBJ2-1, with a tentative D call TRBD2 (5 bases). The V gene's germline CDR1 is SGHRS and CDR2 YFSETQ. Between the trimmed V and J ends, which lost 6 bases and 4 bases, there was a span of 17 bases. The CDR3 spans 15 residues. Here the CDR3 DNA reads TGCGCCAGCAAGTACAGAAGCGAGGGATACAATGAGCAGTTCTTC. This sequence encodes CASKYRSEGYNEQFF.

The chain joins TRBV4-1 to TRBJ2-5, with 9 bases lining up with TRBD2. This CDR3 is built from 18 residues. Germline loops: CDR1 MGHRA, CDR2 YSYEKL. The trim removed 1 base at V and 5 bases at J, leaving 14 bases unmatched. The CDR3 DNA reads TGCGCCAGCAGCCAAGCTAGCGGGGTTTTCTCTTCTAGGGAGACCCAGTACTTC. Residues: CASSQASGVFSSRETQYF.

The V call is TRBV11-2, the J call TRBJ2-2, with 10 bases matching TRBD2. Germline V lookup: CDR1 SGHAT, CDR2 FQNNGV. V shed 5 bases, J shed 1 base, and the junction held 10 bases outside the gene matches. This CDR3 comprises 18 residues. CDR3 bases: TGTGCCAGCAGCGCCACGGGACTAGCGTTACTGAACACCGGGGAGCTGTTTTTT. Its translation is CASSATGLALLNTGELFF.

The CDR3 DNA reads as TGTGCCACCGGAGGGGCTAGCGATACGCAGTATTTT. This encodes CATGGASDTQYF. V is TRBV12-3 or TRBV12-4 and J is TRBJ2-3; D might be TRBD2 (6 bases). This CDR3 has 12 amino acids. Between the trimmed V and J ends, which lost 10 bases and 6 bases, there was a span of 14 bases.

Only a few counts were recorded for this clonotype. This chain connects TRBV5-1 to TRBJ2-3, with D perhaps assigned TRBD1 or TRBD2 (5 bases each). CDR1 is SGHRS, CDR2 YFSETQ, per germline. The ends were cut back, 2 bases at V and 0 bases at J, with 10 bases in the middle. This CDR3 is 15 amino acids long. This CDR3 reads CASSFHGASTDTQYF. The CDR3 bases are TGCGCCAGCAGCTTTCACGGGGCAAGCACAGATACGCAGTATTTT. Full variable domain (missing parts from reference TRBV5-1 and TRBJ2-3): KAGVTQTPRYLIKTRGQQVTLSCSPISGHRSVSWYQQTPGQGLQFLFEYFSETQRNKGNFPGRFSGRQFSNSRSEMNVSTLELGDSALYLCASSFHGASTDTQYFGPGTRLTVL.

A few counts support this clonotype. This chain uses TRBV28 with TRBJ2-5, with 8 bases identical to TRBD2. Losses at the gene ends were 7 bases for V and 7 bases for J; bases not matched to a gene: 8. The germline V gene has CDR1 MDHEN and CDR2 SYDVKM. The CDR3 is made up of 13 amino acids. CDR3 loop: CASKIAGSGTQYF. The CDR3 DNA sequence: TGTGCCAGCAAAATAGCGGGGTCAGGGACCCAGTACTTC.

CDR3 loop: CASSSRAPGQRSSYEQYF. In nucleotides, the CDR3 is TGTGCCAGCAGCTCCCGAGCCCCGGGACAACGCTCTTCCTACGAGCAGTACTTC. The chain employs TRBV7-8 and TRBJ2-7; TRBD1 might be the D (6 bases). CDR1 is SGHVS and CDR2 is FQNEAQ in the germline V gene. This CDR3 has 18 amino acids. The germline V and J ends were trimmed by 4 bases and 1 base, with 23 bases remaining between them.

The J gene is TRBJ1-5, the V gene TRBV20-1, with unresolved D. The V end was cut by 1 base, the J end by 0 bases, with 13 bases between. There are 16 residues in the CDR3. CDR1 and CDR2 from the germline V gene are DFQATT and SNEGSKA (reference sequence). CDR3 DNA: TGCAGTGCTAGAGCCCGGTGGGGAGGTAGCAATCAGCCCCAGCATTTT. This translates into CSARARWGGSNQPQHF.

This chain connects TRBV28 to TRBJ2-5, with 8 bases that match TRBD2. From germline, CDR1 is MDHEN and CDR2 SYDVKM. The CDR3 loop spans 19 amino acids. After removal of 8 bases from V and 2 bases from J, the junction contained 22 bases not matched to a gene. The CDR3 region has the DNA TGTGCCAGCTACTCGGGCGTCCTCCGGCAGCGGGGGACACAAGAGACCCAGTACTTC. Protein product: CASYSGVLRQRGTQETQYF.

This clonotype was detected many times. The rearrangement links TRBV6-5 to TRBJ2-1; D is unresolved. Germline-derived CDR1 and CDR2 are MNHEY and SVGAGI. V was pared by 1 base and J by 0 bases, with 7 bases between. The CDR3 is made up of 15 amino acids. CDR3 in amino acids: CASSYLSISYNEQFF. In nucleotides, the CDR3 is TGTGCCAGCAGTTACTTGTCTATCTCCTACAATGAGCAGTTCTTC.

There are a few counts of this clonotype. CDR3 sequence reads: CASSFTGGTQETQYF. In nucleotides, the CDR3 is TGTGCCAGCAGTTTTACAGGGGGCACCCAAGAGACCCAGTACTTC. V gene TRBV12-3 or TRBV12-4 combines with J gene TRBJ2-5; 9 nucleotides align to TRBD1. This CDR3 contains 15 residues. V lost 3 bases to trimming and J lost 1 base; unmatched junction nucleotides: 3.